Sequencing of this T cell receptor beta chain was carried out in a study of OX40 agonist ivuxolimab in advanced cancers. On cycle 4 day 1 and cycle 7 day 1, as well as at baseline, blood was sampled. A note on this clone: The antigen is not known.

Study observations and caveats: Among T cells, CD8+ cells averaged more expanded clones than CD4+ cells.

V was trimmed by 3 bases and J by 1 base, leaving 9 bases between them. CDR3 length equals 14 residues. Per germline, CDR1 SGHDT and CDR2 YYEEEE. TCRdb keeps only in-frame clones here, not all; method: immunoSEQ multiplex PCR. The table records about 12,000 clones, 75% to 85% of them present only once. The gene calls are TRBV5-6 and TRBJ2-3; weak D call: TRBD2 (5 bases). This sample comprised CD4+ or CD8+ T cells sorted from blood, obtained in a trial of the OX40 agonist ivuxolimab. This sequence was found in an adult with an advanced solid tumor such as melanoma, head and neck, liver or kidney cancer. The CDR3 sequence is CASSYGVGTDTQYF. CDR3 coding DNA: TGTGCCAGCAGCTACGGGGTGGGCACAGATACGCAGTATTTT.